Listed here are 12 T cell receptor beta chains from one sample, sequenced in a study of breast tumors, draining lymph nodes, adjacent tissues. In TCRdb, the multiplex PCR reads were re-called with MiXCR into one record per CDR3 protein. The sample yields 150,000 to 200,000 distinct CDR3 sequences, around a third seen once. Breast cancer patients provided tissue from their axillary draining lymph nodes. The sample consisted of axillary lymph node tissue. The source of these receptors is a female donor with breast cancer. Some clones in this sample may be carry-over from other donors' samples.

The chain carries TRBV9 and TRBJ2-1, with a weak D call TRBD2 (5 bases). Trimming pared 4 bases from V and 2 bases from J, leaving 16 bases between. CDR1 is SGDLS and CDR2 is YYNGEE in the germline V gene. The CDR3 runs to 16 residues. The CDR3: CASSLGVGSPYNEQFF. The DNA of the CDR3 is TGTGCCAGCAGCCTCGGGGTAGGGTCCCCCTACAATGAGCAGTTCTTC.

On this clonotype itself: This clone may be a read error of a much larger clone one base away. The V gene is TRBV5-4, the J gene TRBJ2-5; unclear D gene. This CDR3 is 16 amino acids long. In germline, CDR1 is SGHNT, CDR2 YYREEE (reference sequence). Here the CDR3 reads CASSPKGGRSQETQCF. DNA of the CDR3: TGTGCCAGCAGTCCGAAGGGTGGAAGGTCCCAAGAGACCCAGTGCTTC.

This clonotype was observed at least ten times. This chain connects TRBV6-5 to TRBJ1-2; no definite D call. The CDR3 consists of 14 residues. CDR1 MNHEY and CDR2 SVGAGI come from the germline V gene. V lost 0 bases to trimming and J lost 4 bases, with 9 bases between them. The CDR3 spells CASSYSRPGYGYTF. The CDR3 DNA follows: TGTGCCAGCAGTTACTCGAGGCCAGGCTATGGCTACACCTTC.

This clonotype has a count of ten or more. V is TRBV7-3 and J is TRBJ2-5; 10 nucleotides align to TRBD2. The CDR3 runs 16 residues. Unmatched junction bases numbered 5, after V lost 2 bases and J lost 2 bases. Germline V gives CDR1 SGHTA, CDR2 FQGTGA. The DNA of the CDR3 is TGTGCCAGCAGCTTATATGGTAGCGGGAGGCAAGAGACCCAGTACTTC. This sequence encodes CASSLYGSGRQETQYF.

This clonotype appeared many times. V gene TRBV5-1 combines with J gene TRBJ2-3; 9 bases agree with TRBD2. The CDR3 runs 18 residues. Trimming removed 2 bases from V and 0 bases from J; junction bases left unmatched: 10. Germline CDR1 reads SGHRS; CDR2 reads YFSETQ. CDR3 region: CASSLRTLAGASTDTQYF. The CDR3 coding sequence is TGCGCCAGCAGCTTACGGACTTTAGCGGGGGCTAGCACAGATACGCAGTATTTT.

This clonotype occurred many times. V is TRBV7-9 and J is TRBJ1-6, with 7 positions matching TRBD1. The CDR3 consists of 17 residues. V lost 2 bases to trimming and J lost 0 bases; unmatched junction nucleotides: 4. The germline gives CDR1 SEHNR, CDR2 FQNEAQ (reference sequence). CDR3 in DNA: TGTGCCAGCAGCTTAAGGGACAGCCGCTCCTATAATTCACCCCTCCACTTT. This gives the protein CASSLRDSRSYNSPLHF.

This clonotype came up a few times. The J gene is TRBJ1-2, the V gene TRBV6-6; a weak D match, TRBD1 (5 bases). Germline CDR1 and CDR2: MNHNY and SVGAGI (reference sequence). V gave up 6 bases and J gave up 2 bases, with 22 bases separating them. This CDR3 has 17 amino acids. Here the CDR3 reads CASSPRGPPFRNYGYTF. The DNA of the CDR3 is TGTGCCAGCAGCCCCCGGGGCCCGCCATTTCGGAACTATGGCTACACCTTC.

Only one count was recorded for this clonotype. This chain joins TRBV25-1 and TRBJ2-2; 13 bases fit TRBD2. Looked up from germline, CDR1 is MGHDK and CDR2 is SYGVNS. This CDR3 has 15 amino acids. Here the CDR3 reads CDIRTSGRNTGELFF. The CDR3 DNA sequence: TGTGACATTAGGACTAGCGGGAGGAACACCGGGGAGCTGTTTTTT.

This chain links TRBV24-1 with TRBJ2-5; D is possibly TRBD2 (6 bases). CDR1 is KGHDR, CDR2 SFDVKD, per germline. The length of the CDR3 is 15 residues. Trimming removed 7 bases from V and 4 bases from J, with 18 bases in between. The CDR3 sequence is CATSSVGAGRETQYF. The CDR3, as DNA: TGTGCCACCAGCAGCGTAGGTGCGGGGCGAGAGACCCAGTACTTC.

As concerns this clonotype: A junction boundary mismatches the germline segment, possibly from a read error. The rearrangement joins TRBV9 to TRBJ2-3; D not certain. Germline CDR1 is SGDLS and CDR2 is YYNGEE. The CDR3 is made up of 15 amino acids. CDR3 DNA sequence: TGTGCCAGCAGCGTAATAAGGCACCCCACAGATACGCCGTATTTT. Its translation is CASSVIRHPTDTPYF. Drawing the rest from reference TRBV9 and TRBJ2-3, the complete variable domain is DSGVTQTPKHLITATGQRVTLRCSPRSGDLSVYWYQQSLDQGLQFLIQYYNGEERAKGNILERFSAQQFPDLHSELNLSSLELGDSALYFCASSVIRHPTDTPYFGPGTRLTVL.

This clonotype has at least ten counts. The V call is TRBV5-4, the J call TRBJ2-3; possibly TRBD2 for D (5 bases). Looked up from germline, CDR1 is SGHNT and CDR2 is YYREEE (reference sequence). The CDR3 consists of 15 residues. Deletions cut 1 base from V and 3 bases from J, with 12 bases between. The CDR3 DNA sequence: TGTGCCAGCAGCTTGTCCGGACTTACAACAGATACGCAGTATTTT. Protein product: CASSLSGLTTDTQYF.

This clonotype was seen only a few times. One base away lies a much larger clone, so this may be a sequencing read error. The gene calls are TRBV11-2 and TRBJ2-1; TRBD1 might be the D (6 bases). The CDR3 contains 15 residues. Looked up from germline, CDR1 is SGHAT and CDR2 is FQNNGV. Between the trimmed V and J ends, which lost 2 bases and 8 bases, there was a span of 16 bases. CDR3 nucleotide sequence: TGTGCCAGCAGCTTATCGCAGGGGTTCCACGATGAGCAGTTCTTC. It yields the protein CASSLSQGFHDEQFF.